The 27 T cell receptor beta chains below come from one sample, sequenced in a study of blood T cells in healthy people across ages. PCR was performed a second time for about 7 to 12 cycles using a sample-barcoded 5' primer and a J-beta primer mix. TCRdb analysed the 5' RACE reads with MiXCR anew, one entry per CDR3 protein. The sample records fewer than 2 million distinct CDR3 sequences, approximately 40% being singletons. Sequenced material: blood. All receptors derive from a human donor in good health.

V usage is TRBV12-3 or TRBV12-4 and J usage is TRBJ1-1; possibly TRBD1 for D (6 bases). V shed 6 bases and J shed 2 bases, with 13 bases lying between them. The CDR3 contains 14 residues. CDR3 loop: CASRKTGDNTEAFF. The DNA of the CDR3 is TGTGCCAGCAGGAAGACAGGTGACAACACTGAAGCTTTCTTT.

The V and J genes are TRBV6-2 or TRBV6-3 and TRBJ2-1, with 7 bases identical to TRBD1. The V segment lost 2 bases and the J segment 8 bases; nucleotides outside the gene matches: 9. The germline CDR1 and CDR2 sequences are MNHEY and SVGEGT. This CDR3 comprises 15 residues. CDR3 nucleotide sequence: TGTGCCAGCAGTTACCGAAGCGGCCAGGGGGATGAGCAGTTCTTC. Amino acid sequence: CASSYRSGQGDEQFF.

CDR3 sequence: CASSQVTLNNEKLFF. The CDR3 DNA sequence: TGCGCCAGCAGCCAAGTAACCCTGAATAATGAAAAACTGTTTTTT. The chain joins TRBV4-1 to TRBJ1-4; unclear D gene. Germline V lookup: CDR1 MGHRA, CDR2 YSYEKL. V was cut by 1 base and J by 4 bases, with 10 bases left in between. The CDR3 loop spans 15 amino acids.

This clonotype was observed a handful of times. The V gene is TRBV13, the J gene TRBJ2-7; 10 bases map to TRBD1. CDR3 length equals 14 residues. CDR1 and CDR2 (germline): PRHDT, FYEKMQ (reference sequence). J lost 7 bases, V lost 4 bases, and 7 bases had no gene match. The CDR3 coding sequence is TGTGCCAGCAGCTATGGGACAGGGGTTCGAGAGCAGTACTTC. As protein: CASSYGTGVREQYF.

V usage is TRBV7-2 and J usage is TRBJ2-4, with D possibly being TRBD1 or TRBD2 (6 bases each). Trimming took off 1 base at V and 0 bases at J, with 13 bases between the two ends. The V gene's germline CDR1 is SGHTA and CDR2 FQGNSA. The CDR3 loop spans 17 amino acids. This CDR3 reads CASSLEGGGLAKNIQYF. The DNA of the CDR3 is TGTGCCAGCAGCTTAGAGGGGGGCGGTCTAGCCAAAAACATTCAGTACTTC.

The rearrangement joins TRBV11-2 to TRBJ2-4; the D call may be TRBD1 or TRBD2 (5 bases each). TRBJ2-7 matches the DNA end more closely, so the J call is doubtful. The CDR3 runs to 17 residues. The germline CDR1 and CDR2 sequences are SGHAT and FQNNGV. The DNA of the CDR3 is TGTGCCAGCAGCTTAGAGGTTAGGACTTGGGACGTCTACGAGCAGTACTTC. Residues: CASSLEVRTWDVYEQYF.

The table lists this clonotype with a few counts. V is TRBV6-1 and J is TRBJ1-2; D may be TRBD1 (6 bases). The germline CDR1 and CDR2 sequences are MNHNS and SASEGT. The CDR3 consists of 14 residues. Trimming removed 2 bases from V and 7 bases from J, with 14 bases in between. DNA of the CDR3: TGTGCCAGCAGTGAACAGACGATCAGGGGTGGCTACACCTTC. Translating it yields CASSEQTIRGGYTF.

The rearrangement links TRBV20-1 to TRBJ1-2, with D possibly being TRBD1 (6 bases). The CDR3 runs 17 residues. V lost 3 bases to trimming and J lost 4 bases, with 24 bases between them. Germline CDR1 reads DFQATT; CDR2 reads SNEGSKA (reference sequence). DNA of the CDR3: TGCAGTGCTAGGCCCCCCCGGGACAACCAAGGGGGCTATGGCTACACCTTC. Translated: CSARPPRDNQGGYGYTF.

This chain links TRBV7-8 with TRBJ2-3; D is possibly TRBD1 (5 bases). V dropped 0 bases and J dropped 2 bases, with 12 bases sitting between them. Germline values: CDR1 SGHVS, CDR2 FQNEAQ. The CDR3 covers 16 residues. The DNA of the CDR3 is TGTGCCAGCAGCTTAGCAGGGGCGATGATCACAGATACGCAGTATTTT. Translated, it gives CASSLAGAMITDTQYF.

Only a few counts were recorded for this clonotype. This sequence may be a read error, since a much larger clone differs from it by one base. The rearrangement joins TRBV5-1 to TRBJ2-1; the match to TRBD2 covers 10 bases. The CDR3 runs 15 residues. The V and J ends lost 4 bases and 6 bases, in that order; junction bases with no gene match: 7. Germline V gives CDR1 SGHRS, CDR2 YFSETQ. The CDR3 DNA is TGCGCCAGCAGCCCAAGCGGGGGGGATAGCAATGAGCAGTTCTTC. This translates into CASSPSGGDSNEQFF.

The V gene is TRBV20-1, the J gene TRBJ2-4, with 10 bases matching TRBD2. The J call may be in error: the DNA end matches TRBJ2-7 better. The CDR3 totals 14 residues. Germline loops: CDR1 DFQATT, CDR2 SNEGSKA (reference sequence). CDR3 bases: TGCAGTGCTAGAGATGGGATAGCGGGGGGCGAGCAGTACTTC. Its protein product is CSARDGIAGGEQYF.

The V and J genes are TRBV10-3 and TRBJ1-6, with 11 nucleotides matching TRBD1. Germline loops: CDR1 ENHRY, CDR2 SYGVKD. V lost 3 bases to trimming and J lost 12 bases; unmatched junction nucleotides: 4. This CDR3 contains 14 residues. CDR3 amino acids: CAISDGTGGLPLHF. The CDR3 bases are TGTGCCATCAGTGATGGGACAGGGGGTTTACCCCTCCACTTT.

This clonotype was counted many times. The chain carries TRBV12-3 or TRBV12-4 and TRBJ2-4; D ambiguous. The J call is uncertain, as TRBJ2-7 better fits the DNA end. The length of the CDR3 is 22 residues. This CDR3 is CASSLTLRGFGLHQPENYEQYF. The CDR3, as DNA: TGTGCCAGCAGTTTAACCCTCCGAGGATTCGGGTTGCACCAACCCGAAAACTACGAGCAGTACTTC.

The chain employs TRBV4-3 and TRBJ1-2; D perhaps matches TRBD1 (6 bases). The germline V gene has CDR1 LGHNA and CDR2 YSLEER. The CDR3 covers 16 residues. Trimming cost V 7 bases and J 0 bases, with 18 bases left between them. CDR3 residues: CASTKGYRDANYGYTF. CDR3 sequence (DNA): TGCGCCAGCACTAAAGGTTACAGGGACGCTAACTATGGCTACACCTTC.

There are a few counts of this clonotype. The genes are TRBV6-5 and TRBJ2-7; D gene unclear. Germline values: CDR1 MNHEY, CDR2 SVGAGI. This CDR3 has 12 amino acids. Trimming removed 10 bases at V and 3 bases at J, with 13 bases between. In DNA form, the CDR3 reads TGTGCCACCTCCTGGGGTAACTACGAGCAGTACTTC. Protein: CATSWGNYEQYF.

The chain's CDR3 is CASSPQDRVQETQYF. DNA of the CDR3: TGTGCCAGCAGTCCCCAGGACCGAGTTCAAGAGACCCAGTACTTC. This chain links TRBV28 with TRBJ2-5; the D is unclear. The CDR3 has 15 amino acids. The V end lost 5 bases, the J end lost 2 bases, and 15 bases lay between the germline ends. Germline V gene sequence: CDR1 MDHEN, CDR2 SYDVKM.

The CDR3 is CASSQDLVRQINYGYTF. CDR3 sequence (DNA): TGCGCCAGCAGCCAGGATTTAGTTCGACAGATTAACTATGGCTACACCTTC. The rearrangement links TRBV4-1 to TRBJ1-2, with D perhaps matching TRBD1 (5 bases). Per the germline V gene, CDR1 is MGHRA and CDR2 is YSYEKL. The length of the CDR3 is 17 residues. V was shortened by 3 bases and J by 1 base, with 18 bases between the two germline ends.

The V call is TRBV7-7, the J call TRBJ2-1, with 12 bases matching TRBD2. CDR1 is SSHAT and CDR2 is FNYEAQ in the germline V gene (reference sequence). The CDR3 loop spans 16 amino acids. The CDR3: CVSSHGLAGQYNEQFF. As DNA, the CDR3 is TGTGTTAGCAGCCACGGACTAGCGGGGCAGTACAATGAGCAGTTCTTC.

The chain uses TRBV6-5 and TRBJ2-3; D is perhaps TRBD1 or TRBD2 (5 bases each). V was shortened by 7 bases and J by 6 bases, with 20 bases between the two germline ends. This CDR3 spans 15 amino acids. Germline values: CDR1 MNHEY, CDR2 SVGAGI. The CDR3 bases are TGTGCCAGCAACACAGGAGGCGACGGAAAGGATACGCAGTATTTT. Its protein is CASNTGGDGKDTQYF.

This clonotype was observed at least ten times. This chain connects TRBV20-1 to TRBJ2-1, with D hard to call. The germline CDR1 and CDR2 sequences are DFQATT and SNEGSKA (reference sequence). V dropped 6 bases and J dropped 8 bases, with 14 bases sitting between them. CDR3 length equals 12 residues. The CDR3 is CSARRIVHEQFF. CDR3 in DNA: TGCAGTGCCAGACGAATTGTCCATGAGCAGTTCTTC.

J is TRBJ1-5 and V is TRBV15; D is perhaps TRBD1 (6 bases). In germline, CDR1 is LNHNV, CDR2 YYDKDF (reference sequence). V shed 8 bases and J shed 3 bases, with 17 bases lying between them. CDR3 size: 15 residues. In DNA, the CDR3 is TGTGCCACCGGGGCACAGGGCGTACTCAATCAGCCCCAGCATTTT. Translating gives CATGAQGVLNQPQHF.

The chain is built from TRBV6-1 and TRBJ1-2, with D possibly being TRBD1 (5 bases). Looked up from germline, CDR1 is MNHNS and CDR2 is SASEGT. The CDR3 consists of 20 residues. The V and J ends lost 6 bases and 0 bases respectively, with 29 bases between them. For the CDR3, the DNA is TGTGCCAGCAGCCGACCCATGGACACCGGTTTACTATTAGCTAACTATGGCTACACCTTC. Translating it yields CASSRPMDTGLLLANYGYTF.

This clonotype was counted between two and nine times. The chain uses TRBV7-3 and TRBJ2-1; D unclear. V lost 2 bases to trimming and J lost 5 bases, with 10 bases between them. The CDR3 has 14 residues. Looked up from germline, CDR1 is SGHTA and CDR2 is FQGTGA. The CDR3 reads CASSLQAPNNEQFF. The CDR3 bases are TGTGCCAGCAGCTTACAGGCCCCTAACAATGAGCAGTTCTTC.

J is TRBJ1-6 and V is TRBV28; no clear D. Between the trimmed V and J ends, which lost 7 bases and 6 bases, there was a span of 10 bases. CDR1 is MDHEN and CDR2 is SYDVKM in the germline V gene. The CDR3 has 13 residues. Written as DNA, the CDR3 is TGTGCCAGCACGAGAAGTAGTAATTCACCCCTCCACTTT. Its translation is CASTRSSNSPLHF.

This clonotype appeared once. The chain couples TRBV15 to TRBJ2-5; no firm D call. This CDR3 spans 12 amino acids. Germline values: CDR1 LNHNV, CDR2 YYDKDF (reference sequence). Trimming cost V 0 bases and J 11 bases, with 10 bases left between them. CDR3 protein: CATSRDGIGQYF. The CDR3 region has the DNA TGTGCCACCAGCAGAGATGGGATCGGTCAGTACTTC.

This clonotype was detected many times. CDR3: CASSLRRVNTGELFF. The CDR3 DNA is TGTGCCAGCAGCTTAAGGAGGGTCAACACCGGGGAGCTGTTTTTT. V and J are TRBV7-2 and TRBJ2-2; the D gene is possibly TRBD2 (6 bases). The CDR3 is 15 residues long. Trimming pared 2 bases from V and 2 bases from J, leaving 9 bases between. Germline assignment: CDR1 SGHTA and CDR2 FQGNSA.

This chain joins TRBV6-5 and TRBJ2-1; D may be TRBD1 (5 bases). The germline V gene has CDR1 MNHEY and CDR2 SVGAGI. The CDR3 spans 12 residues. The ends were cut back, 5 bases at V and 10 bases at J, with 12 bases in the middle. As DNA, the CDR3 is TGTGCCAGCAGTCGAACAGGCAGGGAGCAGTTCTTC. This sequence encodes CASSRTGREQFF.